One sample yielded the 29 T cell receptor beta chains listed below, sequenced in a study of CD8+ T cells in alopecia areata. The sorting of pooled cutaneous lymph node cells relied on CD4, CD8alpha, NKG2D, NKG2ACE and other markers. Once RNA had been extracted, it was reverse transcribed into cDNA to act as the sequencing template. Using immunoSEQ multiplex PCR, the repertoire was profiled, and TCRdb retains in-frame clones only, with some absent. The table lists more than 250,000 clones, with no singletons. The sequenced sample consisted of CD4+ T cells sorted from a lymph node. Receptor source: a C3H/HeJ mouse with alopecia areata. The mouse line has the MHC haplotype H2-k.

This clone has only a few counts. Each gene name is a mouse one. Read sequence stops 4 residues before the CDR3 end, and the germline J gene provides the missing end. This same CDR3 is encoded by further DNA sequences in the sample. The rearrangement uses TRBV19 and TRBJ2-5; tentative D call: TRBD1 (5 bases). Germline values: CDR1 FNHDT, CDR2 SITEND (reference sequence). Trimming removed 0 bases at V and 3 bases at J, with 5 bases between. The CDR3 loop spans 13 amino acids. The CDR3 spells CASSIGQQDTQYF. CDR3 DNA (partial): TGTGCCAGCAGTATAGGACAGCAAGAC.

Concerning this clone: Mouse gene names apply. The sequenced fragment ends 4 residues before the CDR3 boundary, so the rest is inferred from the germline J gene. The rearrangement uses TRBV14 and TRBJ2-4; D might be TRBD1 (6 bases). The CDR3 loop spans 16 amino acids. CDR1 and CDR2 (germline): SGHDT, FRDEAV. Deletions cut 5 bases from V and 0 bases from J, with 16 bases between. The sequenced part of the CDR3 DNA is TGTGCCAGCAGCCCCGGACAGTCCGCTAGTCAAAAC. It is translated as CASSPGQSASQN. The entire CDR3 sequence reads CASSPGQSASQNTLYF.

This clone was detected many times. The genes are named according to mouse. The read is 4 residues too short to cover the CDR3 end, so that end is filled in from the germline J gene. This rearrangement joins TRBV17 to TRBJ2-5; a possible D gene is TRBD1 (5 bases). In germline, CDR1 is MNHDT, CDR2 YYDKIL. The CDR3 has 17 amino acids. Trimming cost V 0 bases and J 0 bases, with 13 bases left between them. The CDR3 loop reads CASSRDAPTANQDTQYF. CDR3 DNA (partial): TGTGCTAGCAGTAGAGACGCCCCGACAGCTAACCAAGAC.

A few counts support this clone. Germline and genes: mouse. The CDR3 end falls 4 residues outside the read, so it is completed with the germline J gene. The chain employs TRBV19 and TRBJ2-7, with TRBD1 matching over 11 bases. This CDR3 is built from 16 residues. Germline lookup yields CDR1 FNHDT and CDR2 SITEND (reference sequence). CDR3 DNA, as far as it was read: TGTGCCAGCAGTCCCTCCCGCGGGACAGGGGGGTAT. This encodes CASSPSRGTGGY. From start to end, the CDR3 is CASSPSRGTGGYEQYF.

Only a few counts were recorded for this clone. Gene names denote mouse genes. The read ends 4 residues shy of where the CDR3 ends; the end is completed using the germline J gene. The J gene is TRBJ2-1, the V gene TRBV1; the D gene is possibly TRBD1 (6 bases). Germline CDR1 is NSQYPW and CDR2 is LRSPGD (reference sequence). The CDR3 has 15 amino acids. The CDR3 DNA, read in part, is TGCACCTGCAGTGCAGGATCAGGGGTGGGGTCT. The encoded protein is CTCSAGSGVGS. The whole CDR3 protein is CTCSAGSGVGSEQFF.

With regard to this clone: Each gene name is a mouse one. The read is 4 residues too short to cover the CDR3 end, so that end is filled in from the germline J gene. This sequence joins TRBV13-1 and TRBJ2-1; 9 positions agree with TRBD2. This CDR3 is 16 amino acids long. V was pared by 0 bases and J by 2 bases, with 3 bases of the junction left unmatched. Germline V gene lookup returns CDR1 NSHNY and CDR2 SYGAGN. The covered CDR3 bases are TGTGCCAGCAGTGATGCAGGGACTGGGCACTATGCT. Its protein is CASSDAGTGHYA. The full CDR3 is CASSDAGTGHYAEQFF.

For this clone: The gene names given are mouse names. The read finishes 4 residues shy of the CDR3 end, and the germline J gene is used to complete it. V is TRBV13-1 and J is TRBJ2-5; 12 bases are a match to TRBD2. The ends lost 4 bases at V and 0 bases at J; junction bases unmatched: 6. The CDR3 covers 17 residues. Germline CDR1 is NSHNY and CDR2 is SYGAGN. The CDR3 sequence: CASSSGLGGLNQDTQYF. The covered CDR3 bases are TGTGCCAGCAGTTCGGGACTGGGGGGACTTAACCAAGAC.

This clone was counted between two and nine times. Gene names and germline refer to mouse. The read falls 4 residues short of the CDR3 end, and the missing part is taken from the germline J gene. This chain links TRBV19 with TRBJ1-2, with TRBD1 matching 9 bases. V trimming: 5 bases; J trimming: 2 bases; junction bases outside the gene matches: 4. This CDR3 has 14 amino acids. CDR1 is FNHDT, CDR2 SITEND, per germline (reference sequence). CDR3 in amino acids: CASRGTGKNSDYTF. The DNA read from the CDR3 is TGTGCCAGCAGAGGGACAGGGAAGAACTCC.

This clone was picked up a small number of times. Gene and germline names: mouse. Sequencing ends 3 residues short of the CDR3 end; the germline J gene provides the rest. The V gene is TRBV31, the J gene TRBJ1-6, with TRBD1 matching 9 bases. TRBJ1-6 belongs to the ORF category, with a function that is uncertain. Trimming took 0 bases from V and 7 from J; bases not matched to a gene: 4. The CDR3 runs to 15 residues. The V gene's germline CDR1 is GKSSPN and CDR2 SITVG. The part of the CDR3 DNA that was read is TGTGCCTGGAGTCTCGACAGGGGGAGAAATTCGCCC. Amino acid sequence: CAWSLDRGRNSP. The full CDR3 sequence reads CAWSLDRGRNSPLYF.

On this clone: Mouse gene names and germline throughout. The observed sequence ends 4 residues before the CDR3 terminus, with the missing tail filled in from the germline J gene. Distinct nucleotide sequences in the sample also encode this CDR3. This sequence joins TRBV13-3 and TRBJ2-7; D is possibly TRBD1 (6 bases). The CDR3 is made up of 14 amino acids. V dropped 0 bases and J dropped 2 bases, with 9 bases sitting between them. The germline gives CDR1 NNHDY, CDR2 SYVADS. The CDR3 region is CASSDAGTTYEQYF. The part of the CDR3 DNA that was read is TGTGCCAGCAGTGATGCCGGGACAACCTAT.

Of note for this clone: The genes are named according to mouse. With the read ending 4 residues before the CDR3 end, the germline J gene is used to fill in that end. J is TRBJ2-1 and V is TRBV13-2; D gene uncertain. Germline loops: CDR1 NNHNN, CDR2 SYGAGS (reference sequence). V lost 1 base and J lost 3, with 5 bases in between. The CDR3 spans 13 residues. The CDR3 region is CASGDIGYAEQFF. CDR3 DNA, as far as it was read: TGTGCCAGCGGTGATATAGGCTATGCT.

This clone was counted a few times. Gene names refer to mouse genes. The CDR3 is cut off 4 residues early in the read; its end comes from the germline J gene. Other DNA sequences within the sample encode an identical CDR3. The V gene is TRBV13-2, the J gene TRBJ1-2; a weak D match, TRBD1 (6 bases). Deletions cut 2 bases from V and 3 bases from J, with 11 bases between. The CDR3 is 14 residues long. Germline V gene lookup returns CDR1 NNHNN and CDR2 SYGAGS (reference sequence). CDR3 protein: CASGDARGDSDYTF. The sequenced CDR3 bases are TGTGCCAGCGGTGACGCCAGGGGTGACTCC.

With regard to this clone: Any gene name here is a mouse gene name. The read ends 4 residues shy of where the CDR3 ends; the end is completed using the germline J gene. The chain is built from TRBV13-1 and TRBJ2-2; 7 bases match TRBD1. There are 15 residues in the CDR3. The trim removed 5 bases at V and 1 base at J, leaving 5 bases unmatched. The germline gives CDR1 NSHNY, CDR2 SYGAGN. The covered CDR3 bases are TGTGCCAGCAGGGACCGGGACAGAAACACCGGG. Amino acid sequence: CASRDRDRNTG. Given in full, the CDR3 is CASRDRDRNTGQLYF.

In its sample, this clone was seen a few times. Gene names refer to mouse genes. Read coverage stops 4 residues before the CDR3 terminus; the germline J gene supplies the remainder. The chain couples TRBV13-1 to TRBJ2-7; 9 bases match TRBD2. Germline CDR1 and CDR2: NSHNY and SYGAGN. The CDR3 is made up of 14 amino acids. The trim removed 3 bases at V and 0 bases at J, leaving 1 base unmatched. The CDR3 is CASSGTGASYEQYF. Incomplete CDR3 DNA: TGTGCCAGCAGTGGGACTGGGGCCTCCTAT.

This clone has just a few counts. Here the gene names and germline are mouse. The sequenced CDR3 bases are TGTGCCAGCAGCCAAGAGAGGGTCGCAAACTCC. This gives the protein CASSQERVANS. The entire CDR3 is CASSQERVANSDYTF. The chain couples TRBV2 to TRBJ1-2, with D unclear. From the germline J gene comes the end of the CDR3, since the read stops 4 residues before it. Per the germline V gene, CDR1 is LGHNA and CDR2 is YSYQKL. The CDR3 runs to 15 residues. Trimming pared 0 bases from V and 0 bases from J, leaving 8 bases between.

This clone turned up a few times. Mouse names are used for the genes. Sequencing ends 4 residues short of the CDR3 end; the germline J gene provides the rest. The J gene is TRBJ2-5, the V gene TRBV19; possibly TRBD2 for D (6 bases). The CDR3 sequence is 13 residues long. V was cut by 6 bases and J by 2 bases, with 10 bases left in between. Germline assignment: CDR1 FNHDT and CDR2 SITEND (reference sequence). CDR3 in amino acids: CASTPLGQDTQYF. The CDR3 bases that were read are TGTGCCAGCACCCCACTGGGCCAAGAC. The variable domain in full, with the rest retrieved from reference TRBV19 and TRBJ2-5, is GGIITQTPKFLIGQEGQKLTLKCQQNFNHDTMYWYRQDSGKGLRLIYYSITENDLQKGDLSEGYDASREKKSSFSLTVTSAQKNEMAVFLCASTPLGQDTQYFGPGTRLLVL.

This clone occurred a few times. The genes are named according to mouse. The read gets to within 4 residues of the CDR3 end, and the germline J gene fills in the rest. The same CDR3 also results from other DNA sequences found in this sample. This rearrangement joins TRBV19 to TRBJ2-7, with 9 positions matching TRBD2. The CDR3 spans 14 residues. Per the germline V gene, CDR1 is FNHDT and CDR2 is SITEND (reference sequence). Unmatched junction bases numbered 2, after V lost 1 base and J lost 3 bases. The CDR3 DNA, read in part, is TGTGCCAGCAGTATAAGACTGGGGGTCTAT. It codes for CASSIRLGVY. The entire CDR3 protein reads CASSIRLGVYEQYF.

As to this clone: Genes and germline are mouse. Here the CDR3 reads CTCSAGADRNYEQYF. CDR3 DNA, as far as it was read: TGCACCTGCAGTGCAGGGGCGGACAGGAACTAT. V and J are TRBV1 and TRBJ2-7, with TRBD1 matching 7 bases. The CDR3 is cut off 4 residues early in the read; its end comes from the germline J gene. CDR3 size: 15 residues. V lost 1 base to trimming and J lost 3 bases; unmatched junction nucleotides: 6. The V gene's germline CDR1 is NSQYPW and CDR2 LRSPGD (reference sequence).

Turning to this clone: Gene and germline names: mouse. From the germline J gene comes the end of the CDR3, since the read stops 4 residues before it. The chain has TRBV13-1 and TRBJ2-1; D gene uncertain. The V gene's germline CDR1 is NSHNY and CDR2 SYGAGN. The germline V and J ends were trimmed by 4 bases and 0 bases, with 8 bases remaining between them. CDR3 size: 14 residues. The CDR3 region is CASSRPGNYAEQFF. The CDR3 bases that were read are TGTGCCAGCAGTAGGCCTGGTAACTATGCT.

Comment on this clone: Gene names denote mouse genes. From the germline J gene comes the end of the CDR3, since the read stops 4 residues before it. The chain combines TRBV31 with TRBJ2-1; no clear D. Per the germline V gene, CDR1 is GKSSPN and CDR2 is SITVG. The CDR3 totals 12 residues. The germline V and J ends were trimmed by 0 bases and 5 bases, with 5 bases remaining between them. The covered CDR3 bases are TGTGCCTGGAGTCTAGACAATGCT. It is translated as CAWSLDNA. The whole CDR3 sequence reads CAWSLDNAEQFF. Full variable domain (remainder filled in from reference TRBV31 and TRBJ2-1): AQTIHQWPVAEIKAVGSPLSLGCTIKGKSSPNLYWYWQATGGTLQQLFYSITVGQVESVVQLNLSASRPKDDQFILSTEKLLLSHSGFYLCAWSLDNAEQFFGPGTRLTVL.

Notes on this clone: Mouse gene names and germline throughout. The read gets to within 4 residues of the CDR3 end, and the germline J gene fills in the rest. The V call is TRBV1, the J call TRBJ2-3; 8 nucleotides match TRBD2. The ends lost 6 bases at V and 0 bases at J; junction bases unmatched: 2. The CDR3 sequence is 14 residues long. Germline V gives CDR1 NSQYPW, CDR2 LRSPGD (reference sequence). CDR3 protein: CTCRDWGSAETLYF. The sequenced part of the CDR3 DNA is TGCACCTGCAGAGACTGGGGTAGTGCAGAA.

This clone came up a few times. The listed genes are named as in mouse. With the read ending 4 residues before the CDR3 end, the germline J gene is used to fill in that end. The V call is TRBV1, the J call TRBJ2-3; TRBD2 matches at 12 bases. V lost 1 base to trimming and J lost 0 bases; unmatched junction nucleotides: 2. The germline gives CDR1 NSQYPW, CDR2 LRSPGD (reference sequence). The CDR3 sequence is 17 residues long. CDR3 in amino acids: CTCSAGTGGGSAETLYF. The sequenced part of the CDR3 DNA is TGCACCTGCAGTGCAGGGACTGGGGGGGGTAGTGCAGAA.

Comment on this clone: The gene names given are mouse names. The CDR3 end falls 4 residues outside the read, so it is completed with the germline J gene. The chain has TRBV19 and TRBJ2-2, with 8 bases matching TRBD2. This CDR3 has 14 residues. The J segment lost 2 bases and the V segment lost 5 bases, leaving 2 bases of the junction unmatched. The germline V gene encodes CDR1 FNHDT and CDR2 SITEND (reference sequence). CDR3 region: CASRGGANTGQLYF. CDR3 DNA (partial): TGTGCCAGCAGGGGGGGGGCGAACACCGGG.

This clone was picked up a small number of times. Genes here carry mouse names. The CDR3 end falls 4 residues outside the read, so it is completed with the germline J gene. This chain uses TRBV13-2 with TRBJ2-4; D uncertain. V was clipped by 2 bases and J by 0 bases, with 4 bases between them. The CDR3 has 13 amino acids. CDR1 is NNHNN, CDR2 SYGAGS, per germline (reference sequence). The CDR3 loop is CASGEHSQNTLYF. Incomplete CDR3 DNA: TGTGCCAGCGGTGAACATAGTCAAAAC.

This clone came up a few times. The listed genes are named as in mouse. The read ends 4 residues early relative to the CDR3; the germline J gene fills the gap. The chain has TRBV5 and TRBJ2-1; 12 bases match TRBD2. The CDR3 is 15 amino acids. The germline CDR1 and CDR2 sequences are LGHNA and YNLKQL (reference sequence). The part of the CDR3 DNA that was read is TGTGCCAGCAGCCCCGACTGGGGGGGCGCGTCT. Its translation is CASSPDWGGAS. The full-length CDR3 reads as CASSPDWGGASEQFF.

As concerns this clone: Each gene name is a mouse one. Incomplete CDR3 DNA: TGTGCCAGCAAGCAGGGGGCTTCTAGTGCAGAA. It is translated as CASKQGASSAE. The CDR3, in full, reads CASKQGASSAETLYF. The genes are TRBV13-3 and TRBJ2-3; 8 nucleotides match TRBD1. The missing CDR3 end, 4 residues past where the read stops, is filled in from the germline J gene. The CDR3 consists of 15 residues. J was trimmed by 0 bases and V by 6 bases; bases with no gene match: 6. Germline CDR1 and CDR2: NNHDY and SYVADS.

This clone has only a few counts. Mouse germline and gene names are used. Read coverage stops 4 residues before the CDR3 terminus; the germline J gene supplies the remainder. Other DNA sequences of this sample code for an identical CDR3. V and J are TRBV13-3 and TRBJ2-3; tentative D call: TRBD2 (6 bases). Trimming took 5 bases from V and 0 from J, leaving 7 bases between them. This CDR3 has 13 amino acids. Germline loops: CDR1 NNHDY, CDR2 SYVADS. The CDR3 protein is CASRLGSAETLYF. The DNA read from the CDR3 is TGTGCCAGCAGACTGGGAAGTGCAGAA.

This clone has only a few counts. Genes here carry mouse names. The CDR3 is cut off 4 residues early in the read; its end comes from the germline J gene. The rearrangement links TRBV1 to TRBJ2-1; TRBD1 agrees at 12 bases. The CDR3 loop spans 14 amino acids. Looked up from germline, CDR1 is NSQYPW and CDR2 is LRSPGD (reference sequence). The CDR3 loop is CTCSARDRGPEQFF. The covered CDR3 bases are TGCACCTGCAGTGCAAGGGACAGGGGGCCT.

Comments on this clone: Germline and genes here are mouse. The read terminates 4 residues before the CDR3 end, so the remaining end is supplied by the germline J gene. The chain employs TRBV14 and TRBJ2-4; 11 nucleotides line up with TRBD2. The V gene's germline CDR1 is SGHDT and CDR2 FRDEAV. The CDR3 contains 16 residues. Trimming removed 2 bases from V and 2 bases from J; junction bases left unmatched: 4. Partial CDR3 DNA: TGTGCCAGCAGTTTGGTGGACTGGGGGGTTCAAAAC. It translates to CASSLVDWGVQN. The CDR3 in full is CASSLVDWGVQNTLYF.